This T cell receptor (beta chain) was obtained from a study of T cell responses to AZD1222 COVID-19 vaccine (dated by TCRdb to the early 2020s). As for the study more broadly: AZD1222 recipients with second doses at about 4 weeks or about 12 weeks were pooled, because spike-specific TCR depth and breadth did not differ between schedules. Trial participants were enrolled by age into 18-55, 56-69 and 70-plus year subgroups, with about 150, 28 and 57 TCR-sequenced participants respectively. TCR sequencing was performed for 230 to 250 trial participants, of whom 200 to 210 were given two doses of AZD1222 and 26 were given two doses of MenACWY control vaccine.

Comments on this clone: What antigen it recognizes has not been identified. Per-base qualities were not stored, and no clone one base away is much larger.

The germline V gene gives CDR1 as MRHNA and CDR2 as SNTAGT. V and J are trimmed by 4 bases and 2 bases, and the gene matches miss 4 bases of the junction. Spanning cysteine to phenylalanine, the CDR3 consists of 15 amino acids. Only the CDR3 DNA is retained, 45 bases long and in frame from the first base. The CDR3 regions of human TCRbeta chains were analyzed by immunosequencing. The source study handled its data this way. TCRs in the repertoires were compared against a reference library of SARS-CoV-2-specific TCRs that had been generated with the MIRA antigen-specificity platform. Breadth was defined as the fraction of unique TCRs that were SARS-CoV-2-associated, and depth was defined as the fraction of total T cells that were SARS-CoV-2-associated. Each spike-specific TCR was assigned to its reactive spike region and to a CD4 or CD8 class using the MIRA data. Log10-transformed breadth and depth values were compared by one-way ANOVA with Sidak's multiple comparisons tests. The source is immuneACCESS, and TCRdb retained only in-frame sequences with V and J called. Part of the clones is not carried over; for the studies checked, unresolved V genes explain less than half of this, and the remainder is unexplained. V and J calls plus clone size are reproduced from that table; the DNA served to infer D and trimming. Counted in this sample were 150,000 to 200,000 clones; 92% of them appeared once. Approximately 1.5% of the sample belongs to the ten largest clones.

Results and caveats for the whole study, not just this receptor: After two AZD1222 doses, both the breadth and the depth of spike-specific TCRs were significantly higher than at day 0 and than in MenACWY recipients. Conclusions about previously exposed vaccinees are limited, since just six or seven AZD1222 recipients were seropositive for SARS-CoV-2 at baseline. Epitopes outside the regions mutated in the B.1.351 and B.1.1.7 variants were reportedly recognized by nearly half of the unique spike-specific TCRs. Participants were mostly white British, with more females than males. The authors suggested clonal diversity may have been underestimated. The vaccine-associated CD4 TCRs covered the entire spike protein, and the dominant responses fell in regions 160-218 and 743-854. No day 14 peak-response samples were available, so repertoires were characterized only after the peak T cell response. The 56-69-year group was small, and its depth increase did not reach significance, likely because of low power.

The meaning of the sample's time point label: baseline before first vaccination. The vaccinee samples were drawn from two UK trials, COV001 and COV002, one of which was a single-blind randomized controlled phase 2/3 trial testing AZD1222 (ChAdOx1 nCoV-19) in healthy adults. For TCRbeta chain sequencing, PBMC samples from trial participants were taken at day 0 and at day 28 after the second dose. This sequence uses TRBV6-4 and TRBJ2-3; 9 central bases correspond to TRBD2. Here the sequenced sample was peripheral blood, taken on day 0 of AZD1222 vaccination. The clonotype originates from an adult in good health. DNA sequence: TGTGCCAGCAGTGTCAGCGGGGGGCCCACAGATACGCAGTATTTT. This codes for CASSVSGGPTDTQYF.